This T cell receptor beta chain was documented in a study of T cell responses to AZD1222 COVID-19 vaccine. Produced via immunoSEQ multiplex PCR; TCRdb's table is partial and in-frame only. The data contain 150,000 to 200,000 clones, 87% of them singletons. As for this clone: Its antigen is undetermined.

The germline V gene encodes CDR1 MNHEY and CDR2 SMNVEV (reference sequence). The ends were cut back, 6 bases at V and 0 bases at J, with 10 bases in the middle. The CDR3 extends over 14 amino acids. Study-level points and caveats: Spike regions recognized by vaccine-associated CD4 TCRs spanned the protein, led by 160-218 and 743-854. Donors skewed white British and female; clonal diversity was possibly underestimated. Baseline serology detected seropositivity in only six AZD1222 recipients. Unmutated variant regions are reportedly the target of nearly half of TCRs that are spike-specific.

This TCR was recovered from an adult in good health. This specimen was peripheral blood, taken on day 0 of AZD1222 vaccination. The V call is TRBV27, the J call TRBJ2-3; D is ambiguous. CDR3 amino acids: CASSLRFSTDTQYF. CDR3 DNA sequence: TGTGCCAGCAGCCTACGTTTTAGCACAGATACGCAGTATTTT.